Each of the 22 T cell receptor beta chains below was sequenced from the same sample in a study of shared clonotypes between healthy human individuals. TCRdb keeps only in-frame clones here, not all; method: immunoSEQ multiplex PCR. Among hundreds of thousands of clones listed, around three quarters were seen once. Specimen: PBMCs. The receptor source for this set is a woman aged 40 to 50 in good health. Some clones in this sample may be carry-over from other donors' samples.

This sequence joins TRBV28 and TRBJ2-7, with D possibly matching TRBD2 (5 bases). The V gene lost 4 bases and the J gene lost 5 bases, with 6 bases spanning the gap. The CDR3 is 11 residues long. In germline, CDR1 is MDHEN, CDR2 SYDVKM. CDR3 sequence: CASSYGNEQYF. As DNA, the CDR3 is TGTGCCAGCAGTTACGGGAACGAGCAGTACTTC.

The rearrangement links TRBV29-1 to TRBJ1-1; 11 bases agree with TRBD1. This CDR3 spans 13 amino acids. V dropped 5 bases and J dropped 6; count of bases not matched to a gene: 5. CDR1 is SQVTM, CDR2 ANQGSEA, per germline. The CDR3 nucleotides read TGCAGCGTTCGGGACAGGGGGGGATCTGAAGCTTTCTTT. Encoded protein: CSVRDRGGSEAFF.

The chain uses TRBV5-6 and TRBJ1-2; D is possibly TRBD1 (5 bases). Germline lookup yields CDR1 SGHDT and CDR2 YYEEEE. CDR3 size: 16 residues. V lost 2 bases to trimming and J lost 4 bases, with 18 bases between them. The CDR3 bases are TGTGCCAGCAGCTTTGGGGCAGCGGCTCCGACCTATGGCTACACCTTC. This gives the protein CASSFGAAAPTYGYTF.

A word on this clone: One base separates it from a far larger clone, so it is likely a read error. The chain couples TRBV30 to TRBJ2-5, with D perhaps matching TRBD1 or TRBD2 (5 bases each). The CDR3 length is 13 residues. CDR1 is GTSNPN, CDR2 SVGIG, per germline (reference sequence). The ends were cut back, 3 bases at V and 0 bases at J, with 8 bases in the middle. This CDR3 reads CAWRLGDQETQYF. In DNA form, the CDR3 reads TGTGCCTGGAGGCTGGGGGACCAAGAGACCCAGTACTTC.

This clone appeared a few times. This chain connects TRBV6-7 to TRBJ1-1, with D possibly matching TRBD1 (5 bases). TRBV6-7 is filed as an ORF, its function uncertain. The V end lost 3 bases, the J end lost 3 bases, and 17 bases lay between the germline ends. There are 16 residues in the CDR3. The CDR3 loop is CASSYSNSREDTEAFF. CDR3 DNA sequence: TGTGCCAGCAGTTATTCGAATTCCAGGGAGGACACTGAAGCTTTCTTT.

This clone is a singleton in its sample. Other DNA sequences in the sample encode the same CDR3. The chain uses TRBV28 and TRBJ1-5, with D unclear. From germline, CDR1 is MDHEN and CDR2 SYDVKM. This CDR3 is 12 amino acids long. The V end lost 5 bases, the J end lost 3 bases, and 5 bases lay between the germline ends. The CDR3 nucleotides are TGTGCCAGCAGTCCAAACAATCAGCCCCAGCATTTT. As protein: CASSPNNQPQHF.

This chain joins TRBV5-4 and TRBJ1-1; 10 nucleotides agree with TRBD1. The CDR3 is 15 amino acids. J lost 4 bases, V lost 6 bases, and 9 bases had no gene match. Germline CDR1 reads SGHNT; CDR2 reads YYREEE (reference sequence). The DNA for the CDR3 is TGTGCCAGCACACGACAGGGGGCTGGGGGCACTGAAGCTTTCTTT. It encodes CASTRQGAGGTEAFF.

Of note for this clone: This likely reflects a read error, since a far larger clone is one base away. Other nucleotide sequences in the sample specify the same CDR3. The chain combines TRBV18 with TRBJ1-2; D not resolved. The CDR3 has 12 amino acids. Per germline, CDR1 KGHSH and CDR2 LQKENI. The CDR3 reads CASSLDNYGYTF. The CDR3, as DNA: TGCGCCAGCTCACTAGACAACTATGGCTACACCTTC. The full variable domain, completed using reference TRBV18 and TRBJ1-2, is NAGVMQNPRHLVRRRGQEARLRCSPMKGHSHVYWYRQLPEEGLKFMVYLQKENIIDESGMPKERFSAEFPKEGPSILRIQQVVRGDSAAYFCASSLDNYGYTFGSGTRLTVV.

This clone was seen a handful of times. The chain carries TRBV6-1 and TRBJ2-7; D remains unclear. V was trimmed by 4 bases and J by 4 bases, leaving 5 bases between them. Germline CDR1 MNHNS, CDR2 SASEGT. CDR3 length: 11 residues. CDR3 sequence (DNA): TGTGCCAGCAGTGCCTTTTACGAGCAGTACTTC. Its translation: CASSAFYEQYF.

This sequence joins TRBV29-1 and TRBJ2-1; possibly TRBD2 for D (6 bases). V lost 6 bases, J lost 6 bases, and 18 bases lay in between. Germline V gene lookup returns CDR1 SQVTM and CDR2 ANQGSEA. The CDR3 length is 14 residues. CDR3 loop: CSVPGLAPGNEQFF. The CDR3 nucleotides read TGCAGCGTCCCGGGGCTAGCGCCCGGCAATGAGCAGTTCTTC.

The rearrangement joins TRBV5-1 to TRBJ2-4, with D hard to call. V lost 1 base to trimming and J lost 7 bases, with 15 bases between them. CDR3 length equals 15 residues. Germline V gives CDR1 SGHRS, CDR2 YFSETQ. The CDR3 loop reads CASSLTQASGNIQYF. CDR3 coding DNA: TGCGCCAGCAGCTTGACGCAGGCCTCTGGGAACATTCAGTACTTC.

Details on this clone: A far larger clone is one nucleotide away, so this likely arose from a read error. J is TRBJ1-2 and V is TRBV29-1, with unresolved D. The CDR3 consists of 14 residues. From germline, CDR1 is SQVTM and CDR2 ANQGSEA. CDR3 protein: CSVEKSGRGYGCTF. The CDR3 region has the DNA TGCAGCGTTGAAAAGTCAGGACGAGGCTATGGCTGCACCTTC.

The chain links TRBV28 to TRBJ2-6; no clear D gene. The CDR3 spans 15 residues. Germline lookup yields CDR1 MDHEN and CDR2 SYDVKM. Trimming removed 3 bases from V and 8 bases from J, with 14 bases in between. For the CDR3, the DNA is TGTGCCAGCAGTTTCCAGAGCTCCCGGACCAACGTCCTGACTTTC. This translates into CASSFQSSRTNVLTF.

This clone was detected once. The J gene is TRBJ2-2, the V gene TRBV11-2, with 8 bases lining up with TRBD2. J was trimmed by 2 bases and V by 1 base; bases with no gene match: 6. CDR3 length equals 17 residues. Germline V gene lookup returns CDR1 SGHAT and CDR2 FQNNGV. The CDR3 DNA is TGTGCCAGCAGCTTAGGGTCCCGGGAGGGCAACACCGGGGAGCTGTTTTTT. As protein: CASSLGSREGNTGELFF.

J is TRBJ2-1 and V is TRBV10-2; 8 bases map to TRBD1. Per the germline V gene, CDR1 is WSHSY and CDR2 is SAAADI. This CDR3 comprises 15 residues. The ends lost 6 bases at V and 2 bases at J; junction bases unmatched: 6. The CDR3 sequence: CASSETGGTYNEQFF. The CDR3 nucleotides read TGCGCCAGCAGCGAAACAGGGGGGACCTACAATGAGCAGTTCTTC.

The chain is built from TRBV9 and TRBJ2-1; 10 bases line up with TRBD2. After removal of 3 bases from V and 10 bases from J, the junction contained 1 base not matched to a gene. CDR3 length equals 12 residues. Germline-derived CDR1 and CDR2 are SGDLS and YYNGEE. Here the CDR3 reads CASSGAGGEQFF. CDR3 nucleotide sequence: TGTGCCAGCAGCGGAGCGGGAGGGGAGCAGTTCTTC.

The chain joins TRBV9 to TRBJ1-2; 12 nucleotides line up with TRBD1. The CDR3 contains 14 residues. Germline V lookup: CDR1 SGDLS, CDR2 YYNGEE. Germline trimming cut 4 bases from V and 5 bases from J; bases unmatched to any gene: 3. The DNA of the CDR3 is TGTGCCAGCAGCCCGGGACAGGGGGCTTATGGCTACACCTTC. This translates into CASSPGQGAYGYTF.

This chain uses TRBV9 with TRBJ2-7; TRBD1 agrees at 10 bases. With 4 bases clipped from V and 5 bases from J, the junction kept 6 bases outside the gene matches. CDR1 is SGDLS, CDR2 YYNGEE, per germline. This CDR3 comprises 14 residues. The CDR3 loop reads CASSPGTGVHEQYF. Written as DNA, the CDR3 is TGTGCCAGCAGCCCCGGGACAGGGGTCCACGAGCAGTACTTC.

V and J are TRBV5-6 and TRBJ1-4; a weak D match, TRBD1 (5 bases). V was trimmed by 1 base and J by 0 bases, leaving 19 bases between them. CDR1 is SGHDT, CDR2 YYEEEE, per germline. The CDR3 covers 19 residues. For the CDR3, the DNA is TGTGCCAGCAGCTTGTCTTTGCGGGGGAAAGATGCAACTAATGAAAAACTGTTTTTT. It translates to CASSLSLRGKDATNEKLFF.

V and J are TRBV27 and TRBJ2-1; D is undetermined. V was shortened by 4 bases and J by 8 bases, with 15 bases between the two germline ends. The CDR3 has 14 residues. CDR1 MNHEY and CDR2 SMNVEV come from the germline V gene (reference sequence). In DNA, the CDR3 is TGTGCCAGCAGTTCTACAAGATTCGTTTATGAGCAGTTCTTC. Protein sequence: CASSSTRFVYEQFF.

The chain is built from TRBV9 and TRBJ1-4, with 8 bases that match TRBD1. CDR1 is SGDLS and CDR2 is YYNGEE in the germline V gene. With V trimmed by 3 bases and J by 7 bases, 8 bases remained unmatched. The CDR3 spans 15 residues. Here the CDR3 reads CASSAPGRGPEKLFF. DNA of the CDR3: TGTGCCAGCAGCGCCCCGGGCAGGGGGCCTGAAAAACTGTTTTTT.

The V gene is TRBV10-2, the J gene TRBJ2-2, with D possibly called TRBD1 or TRBD2 (5 bases each). Trimming took 3 bases from V and 4 from J, leaving 15 bases between them. The CDR3 runs to 16 residues. Germline V gene data show CDR1 as WSHSY and CDR2 as SAAADI. CDR3 sequence reads: CASSDFRAGSTGELFF. The CDR3 nucleotides read TGCGCCAGCAGTGATTTTAGGGCAGGGAGCACCGGGGAGCTGTTTTTT.